This T cell receptor (beta chain) was recorded in a study of CD8+ T cells in alopecia areata. Study findings and constraints: TCRs were shared less clearly across patients than in mice, possibly for HLA-related reasons. Lesional scalp displayed greater clonality than normal scalp, most notably in alopecia totalis/universalis. Normal-skin resident alphabeta T cells also appear among scalp sample sequences.

Starting from PBMCs, sorting isolated CD4+ and CD8+ T cells. Of note for this clone: Its target is not known.

TCR sequencing used cDNA made by reverse transcription of extracted RNA. Clones were sequenced by immunoSEQ multiplex PCR, and TCRdb holds only the in-frame ones, with some missing. The sample carries 110,000 or so clones, less than 80% recorded once. Per germline, CDR1 SQVTM and CDR2 ANQGSEA. CDR3 length: 12 residues. V lost 1 base and J lost 4, with 5 bases in between. The chain recombines TRBV29-1 with TRBJ2-1, with D unclear. The sequencing sample was made of CD4+ T cells sorted from blood. The origin of this receptor is a human donor in good health. The CDR3 DNA is TGCAGCGTTGAAGCGGGTTACAATGAGCAGTTCTTC. It codes for CSVEAGYNEQFF.